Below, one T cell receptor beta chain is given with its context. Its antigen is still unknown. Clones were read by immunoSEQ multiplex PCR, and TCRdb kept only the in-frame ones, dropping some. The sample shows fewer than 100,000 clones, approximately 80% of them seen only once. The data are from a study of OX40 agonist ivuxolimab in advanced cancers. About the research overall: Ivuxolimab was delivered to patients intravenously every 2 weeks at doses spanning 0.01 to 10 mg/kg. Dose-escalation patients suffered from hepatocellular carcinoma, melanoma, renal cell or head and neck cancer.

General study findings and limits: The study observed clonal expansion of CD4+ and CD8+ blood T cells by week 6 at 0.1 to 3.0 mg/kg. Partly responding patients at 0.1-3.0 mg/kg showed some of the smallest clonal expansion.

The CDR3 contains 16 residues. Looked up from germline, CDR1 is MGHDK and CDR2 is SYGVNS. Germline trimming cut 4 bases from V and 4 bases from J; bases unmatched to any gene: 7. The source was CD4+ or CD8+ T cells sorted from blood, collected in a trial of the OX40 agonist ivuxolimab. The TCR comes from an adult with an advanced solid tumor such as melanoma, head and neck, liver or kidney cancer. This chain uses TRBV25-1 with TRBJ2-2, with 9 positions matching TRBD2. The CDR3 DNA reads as TGTGCCAGCAGTGCAAGGGCGGGAGGGGTCACCGGGGAGCTGTTTTTT. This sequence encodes CASSARAGGVTGELFF.